This entry concerns a single T cell receptor (beta chain). Multiplex touch-down PCR amplified TRB using TRB-A and TRB-B pools in one tube. Using the multiplex PCR reads, TCRdb records one entry per CDR3 protein without DNA. The sample table sets out thousands of distinct CDR3 sequences. The germline CDR1 and CDR2 sequences are MNHEY and SVGAGI. CDR3 length: 14 residues. This sample stems from a study of T cell clusters in autoimmune cytopenias. Study context: The median distinct TRB clonotype count was about 2,400 per sample, from a median about 54,000 reads.

Tens of thousands of genome equivalents of blood DNA were amplified for TRB. The chain couples TRBV6-5 to TRBJ1-5. This sequence was found in a human donor with an autoimmune cytopenia or autoimmune hepatitis (not recorded which). The specimen sequenced was peripheral blood. This chain's CDR3 is CASSYSEGIGPQHF.